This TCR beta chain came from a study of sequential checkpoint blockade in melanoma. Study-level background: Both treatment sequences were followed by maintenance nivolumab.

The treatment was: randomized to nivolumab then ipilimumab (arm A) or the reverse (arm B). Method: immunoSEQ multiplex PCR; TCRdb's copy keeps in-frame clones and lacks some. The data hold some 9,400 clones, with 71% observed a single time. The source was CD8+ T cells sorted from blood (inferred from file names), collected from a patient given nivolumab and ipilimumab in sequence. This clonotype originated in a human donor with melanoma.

The CDR3 DNA follows: TGTGCCAGCAGCTTACCGTTTAGCACAGATACGCAGTATTTT. It translates to CASSLPFSTDTQYF. V gene TRBV7-2 combines with J gene TRBJ2-3; D ambiguous. The germline gives CDR1 SGHTA, CDR2 FQGNSA. This CDR3 comprises 14 residues. V was trimmed by 2 bases and J by 0 bases, leaving 6 bases between them.